Below are 25 T cell receptor beta chains sequenced from a single sample in a study of Ad26.COV2.S vaccination and SARS-CoV-2 variants. Sequencing was performed with immunoSEQ multiplex PCR; in TCRdb, only in-frame clones are kept and a portion is missing. The table has roughly 450,000 clones, around 90% seen once. Treatment denoted: some 19 received Ad26.COV2.S at low or high dose, single or two shots; about 5 received placebo; per-sample allocation not given. Day 63 following the first vaccine or placebo injection was when the samples were taken. The input for sequencing was peripheral blood, taken in a trial of Ad26.COV2.S vaccine versus placebo. The receptors originated from a person aged 18 to 59 who received the Ad26.COV2.S COVID-19 vaccine or a placebo.

CDR3 amino acids: CASSFSLNYEQYF. In DNA, the CDR3 is TGTGCCAGCAGTTTCAGTCTTAACTACGAGCAGTACTTC. This chain connects TRBV27 to TRBJ2-7; D gene ambiguous. CDR3 size: 13 residues. Trimming cost V 3 bases and J 3 bases, with 9 bases left between them. Looked up from germline, CDR1 is MNHEY and CDR2 is SMNVEV (reference sequence).

The rearrangement links TRBV19 to TRBJ2-1; TRBD2 is a possible D gene (6 bases). The length of the CDR3 is 13 residues. The V and J ends lost 4 bases and 5 bases respectively, with 9 bases between them. Looked up from germline, CDR1 is LNHDA and CDR2 is SQIVND (reference sequence). This CDR3 reads CASSRAGHNEQFF. The CDR3 DNA is TGTGCCAGTAGTAGGGCGGGACACAATGAGCAGTTCTTC.

This chain links TRBV19 with TRBJ2-7, with TRBD2 matching 8 bases. This CDR3 region has 15 residues. Germline values: CDR1 LNHDA, CDR2 SQIVND (reference sequence). The trim removed 3 bases at V and 5 bases at J, leaving 9 bases unmatched. The CDR3 DNA sequence: TGTGCCAGTAGTATGAGTAGCGGGAAGGGAGACGAGCAGTACTTC. Protein: CASSMSSGKGDEQYF.

This chain connects TRBV5-1 to TRBJ2-5, with unresolved D. Deletions cut 3 bases from V and 5 bases from J, with 17 bases between. Germline CDR1 reads SGHRS; CDR2 reads YFSETQ. The CDR3 runs to 15 residues. The CDR3 DNA reads as TGCGCCAGCAGCTCCCCTCCCGCTAGTAGGGAGACCCAGTACTTC. This codes for CASSSPPASRETQYF. Together with reference TRBV5-1 and TRBJ2-5, the CDR3 gives the full variable domain: KAGVTQTPRYLIKTRGQQVTLSCSPISGHRSVSWYQQTPGQGLQFLFEYFSETQRNKGNFPGRFSGRQFSNSRSEMNVSTLELGDSALYLCASSSPPASRETQYFGPGTRLLVL.

CDR3: CASSFSSLPVGSASTDTQYF. The DNA for the CDR3 is TGCGCCAGCAGCTTTTCATCCCTCCCAGTGGGTAGTGCTAGCACAGATACGCAGTATTTT. The rearrangement links TRBV5-1 to TRBJ2-3; D is unclear. Trimming left V 2 bases short and J 0 bases short, with 25 bases between. CDR3 length equals 20 residues. Germline V gene lookup returns CDR1 SGHRS and CDR2 YFSETQ.

CDR3 amino acids: CAWSALRDLVTGTGGANIQYF. The CDR3 nucleotides are TGTGCCTGGAGTGCCCTCCGGGATCTCGTGACCGGGACAGGGGGTGCAAACATTCAGTACTTC. The chain has TRBV30 and TRBJ2-4, with 11 nucleotides matching TRBD1. Germline lookup yields CDR1 GTSNPN and CDR2 SVGIG (reference sequence). V dropped 1 base and J dropped 6; count of bases not matched to a gene: 23. The length of the CDR3 is 21 residues. Supplemented by reference TRBV30 and TRBJ2-4, the full variable domain reads SQTIHQWPATLVQPVGSPLSLECTVEGTSNPNLYWYRQAAGRGLQLLFYSVGIGQISSEVPQNLSASRPQDRQFILSSKKLLLSDSGFYLCAWSALRDLVTGTGGANIQYFGAGTRLSVL.

This chain links TRBV28 with TRBJ2-7; 7 bases are a match to TRBD1. The V gene's germline CDR1 is MDHEN and CDR2 SYDVKM. This CDR3 has 13 residues. The ends lost 9 bases at V and 0 bases at J; junction bases unmatched: 5. The DNA of the CDR3 is TGTGCCAGTCGACAGGGATACTCCTACGAGCAGTACTTC. Its protein is CASRQGYSYEQYF. Based on the CDR3 plus reference TRBV28 and TRBJ2-7, the full variable domain is DVKVTQSSRYLVKRTGEKVFLECVQDMDHENMFWYRQDPGLGLRLIYFSYDVKMKEKGDIPEGYSVSREKKERFSLILESASTNQTSMYLCASRQGYSYEQYFGPGTRLTVT.

The chain employs TRBV27 and TRBJ2-7; D unresolved. CDR3 length: 15 amino acids. Germline loops: CDR1 MNHEY, CDR2 SMNVEV (reference sequence). Trimming took off 3 bases at V and 3 bases at J, with 15 bases between the two ends. In DNA, the CDR3 is TGTGCCAGCAGTTTCCGGGCCGCGCGTATCTACGAGCAGTACTTC. This sequence encodes CASSFRAARIYEQYF.

The rearrangement links TRBV18 to TRBJ2-3; 7 bases agree with TRBD2. Per germline, CDR1 KGHSH and CDR2 LQKENI. J was trimmed by 6 bases and V by 5 bases; bases with no gene match: 8. This CDR3 has 14 amino acids. The CDR3 is CASSRSGVQDTQYF. In DNA, the CDR3 is TGTGCCAGCTCAAGGAGCGGGGTTCAGGATACGCAGTATTTT.

The CDR3 sequence: CASSLDGGETQYF. The CDR3, as DNA: TGTGCCAGCAGCTTAGATGGGGGGGAGACCCAGTACTTC. The J gene is TRBJ2-5, the V gene TRBV7-2; D may be TRBD2 (6 bases). The germline V gene has CDR1 SGHTA and CDR2 FQGNSA. The CDR3 consists of 13 residues. Trimming shortened V by 1 base and J by 5 bases, and 8 bases separated the two germline ends.

The chain recombines TRBV28 with TRBJ2-5, with 11 bases identical to TRBD2. V shed 3 bases and J 2 bases; nucleotides not matched to a gene: 8. Germline V gene sequence: CDR1 MDHEN, CDR2 SYDVKM. The CDR3 covers 17 residues. The CDR3, as DNA: TGTGCCAGCAGTTTGTTAGGGACTAGCGGAACACAAGAGACCCAGTACTTC. Residues: CASSLLGTSGTQETQYF. The variable domain in full, completed from reference TRBV28 and TRBJ2-5, reads DVKVTQSSRYLVKRTGEKVFLECVQDMDHENMFWYRQDPGLGLRLIYFSYDVKMKEKGDIPEGYSVSREKKERFSLILESASTNQTSMYLCASSLLGTSGTQETQYFGPGTRLLVL.

The chain is built from TRBV5-5 and TRBJ1-1; TRBD1 aligns across 7 bases. Germline CDR1 and CDR2: SGHKS and YYEKEE (reference sequence). V lost 3 bases, J lost 0 bases, and 11 bases stayed unmatched. This CDR3 is built from 17 residues. Here the CDR3 DNA reads TGTGCCAGCAGCTCGATACAATCCGGGACAGTGAACACTGAAGCTTTCTTT. Its protein is CASSSIQSGTVNTEAFF.

This sequence joins TRBV30 and TRBJ1-5, with a tentative D call TRBD1 (6 bases). Looked up from germline, CDR1 is GTSNPN and CDR2 is SVGIG (reference sequence). This CDR3 region has 14 residues. V was trimmed by 5 bases and J by 6 bases, leaving 17 bases between them. The CDR3 sequence is CAWAHQGTAQPQHF. The CDR3 bases are TGTGCCTGGGCACACCAGGGGACGGCTCAGCCCCAGCATTTT.

This clone came up once. The chain is built from TRBV19 and TRBJ1-5; D gene unclear. Trimming shortened V by 3 bases and J by 2 bases, and 14 bases separated the two germline ends. The V gene's germline CDR1 is LNHDA and CDR2 SQIVND (reference sequence). This CDR3 contains 16 residues. This CDR3 is CASSISTWEGNQPQHF. The CDR3 nucleotides are TGTGCCAGTAGTATTTCTACCTGGGAGGGCAATCAGCCCCAGCATTTT.

This sequence joins TRBV5-6 and TRBJ1-1; 10 nucleotides agree with TRBD1. The CDR3 sequence is 17 residues long. With V trimmed by 3 bases and J by 4 bases, 12 bases remained unmatched. Germline loops: CDR1 SGHDT, CDR2 YYEEEE. CDR3 nucleotide sequence: TGTGCCAGCAGCTACGGACAGGGGGTCGCCTGGGGCACTGAAGCTTTCTTT. It yields the protein CASSYGQGVAWGTEAFF.

The chain recombines TRBV30 with TRBJ2-5; weak D call: TRBD2 (6 bases). The germline gives CDR1 GTSNPN, CDR2 SVGIG (reference sequence). The ends were cut back, 1 base at V and 5 bases at J, with 11 bases in the middle. This CDR3 comprises 13 residues. CDR3 loop: CAWSALAWETQYF. The CDR3, as DNA: TGTGCCTGGAGTGCGCTAGCGTGGGAGACCCAGTACTTC.

V gene TRBV10-3 combines with J gene TRBJ1-1, with 11 bases aligning to TRBD1. The CDR3 is made up of 16 amino acids. Germline V lookup: CDR1 ENHRY, CDR2 SYGVKD. With 0 bases clipped from V and 4 bases from J, the junction kept 4 bases outside the gene matches. CDR3 bases: TGTGCCATCAGTGAGTCGCGGGGACAGGGGGGCACTGAAGCTTTCTTT. It codes for CAISESRGQGGTEAFF.

The chain uses TRBV6-5 and TRBJ1-3; D gene unclear. Trimming pared 7 bases from V and 3 bases from J, leaving 13 bases between. The length of the CDR3 is 14 residues. Germline values: CDR1 MNHEY, CDR2 SVGAGI. The CDR3 DNA is TGTGCCAGCAACCCCACCGCGGGTGGAAACACCATATATTTT. Residues: CASNPTAGGNTIYF.

The CDR3 reads CATSRVSGGEETQYF. CDR3 bases: TGTGCCACCAGCAGAGTGTCTGGGGGGGAAGAGACCCAGTACTTC. J is TRBJ2-5 and V is TRBV15, with TRBD2 matching over 7 bases. The CDR3 is 15 amino acids. Trimming cost V 1 base and J 3 bases; bases outside gene matches: 5. CDR1 and CDR2 from the germline V gene are LNHNV and YYDKDF (reference sequence). Looking up the rest from reference TRBV15 and TRBJ2-5 gives the full variable domain: DAMVIQNPRYQVTQFGKPVTLSCSQTLNHNVMYWYQQKSSQAPKLLFHYYDKDFNNEADTPDNFQSRRPNTSFCFLDIRSPGLGDTAMYLCATSRVSGGEETQYFGPGTRLLVL.

This chain uses TRBV11-2 with TRBJ2-5, with 9 bases matching TRBD1. Germline CDR1 reads SGHAT; CDR2 reads FQNNGV. V lost 8 bases, J lost 5 bases, and 9 bases stayed unmatched. This CDR3 is 14 amino acids long. The CDR3 region is CASAKGQGLETQYF. The CDR3 region has the DNA TGTGCCAGCGCTAAGGGACAGGGTTTGGAGACCCAGTACTTC.

This CDR3 is CASSLESGGWDEQYF. The CDR3 bases are TGTGCCAGCAGCTTGGAGTCAGGGGGCTGGGACGAGCAGTACTTC. The chain is built from TRBV5-4 and TRBJ2-7, with 8 bases identical to TRBD1. The CDR3 has 15 amino acids. The germline CDR1 and CDR2 sequences are SGHNT and YYREEE (reference sequence). V shed 0 bases and J 5 bases; nucleotides not matched to a gene: 7.

This rearrangement joins TRBV19 to TRBJ1-6; 10 bases agree with TRBD1. The V gene's germline CDR1 is LNHDA and CDR2 SQIVND (reference sequence). The ends lost 4 bases at V and 8 bases at J; junction bases unmatched: 5. This CDR3 is 15 amino acids long. The CDR3 is CASSRQGAQDSPLHF. CDR3 coding DNA: TGTGCCAGTAGTAGACAGGGGGCGCAGGATTCACCCCTCCACTTT.

V is TRBV7-6 and J is TRBJ2-5; TRBD2 aligns across 11 bases. Germline CDR1 SGHVS, CDR2 FNYEAQ. This CDR3 is 16 amino acids long. V lost 1 base, J lost 4 bases, and 5 bases stayed unmatched. The CDR3 sequence is CASSLEIGLAGETQYF. The CDR3 nucleotides are TGTGCCAGCAGCTTAGAAATAGGACTAGCGGGAGAGACCCAGTACTTC.

The chain employs TRBV5-6 and TRBJ1-6, with D uncertain. V lost 3 bases to trimming and J lost 2 bases, with 15 bases between them. The length of the CDR3 is 17 residues. Germline CDR1 and CDR2: SGHDT and YYEEEE. The chain's CDR3 is CASSSGSPFAYNSPLHF. The CDR3 bases are TGTGCCAGCAGCTCCGGGAGCCCTTTTGCCTATAATTCACCCCTCCACTTT.

This sequence joins TRBV6-2 or TRBV6-3 and TRBJ2-7; the match to TRBD1 covers 7 bases. The CDR3 covers 13 residues. The ends lost 6 bases at V and 2 bases at J; junction bases unmatched: 4. The V gene's germline CDR1 is MNHEY and CDR2 SVGEGT. The CDR3 here is CASSQTGTYEQYF. The CDR3 region has the DNA TGTGCCAGCAGCCAGACAGGGACCTACGAGCAGTACTTC.